Given below is one T cell receptor (beta chain) in context. The junction and the germline gene differ at one end; a read error may be behind it. The data originate from a study of tumor-infiltrating lymphocytes in primary liver carcinoma. Bulk tissue was left unsorted, and RNA and DNA were co-extracted from 20-30 mg of it. The input was 500 ng total RNA; TCR beta cDNA was made from it with a constant-region primer. Libraries for TCR beta were built through three nested multiplex PCR rounds, which together made up a slightly modified ARM-PCR procedure. Primers for the first two PCR rounds were TRBV1-TRBV30 forward primers and a C-beta reverse primer (10 cycles per round). TCRdb used MiXCR to reprocess the multiplex PCR reads, holding one entry per CDR3 protein. The profile shows around 88,000 distinct CDR3 sequences, about 70% of them singletons. This CDR3 comprises 14 residues. The germline V gene has CDR1 SGHAT and CDR2 FQNNGV.

The source of this sequence is a man aged 40-49 years with primary liver carcinoma and hepatitis B virus infection. The chain couples TRBV11-2 to TRBJ2-1; D could derive from TRBD1 or TRBD2 (5 bases each). The specimen was tumor-adjacent normal liver tissue. CDR3 nucleotides: TGTGCCAGCAACTTAGTTCGGGGAAGGGACGAGCAGTTCTTC. Translating gives CASNLVRGRDEQFF.